This record looks at one T cell receptor beta chain sequence and its context. Its antigen is as yet unknown. TCRdb keeps only in-frame clones here, not all; method: immunoSEQ multiplex PCR. Seen here are about 2,400 clones, about 50% observed once, and the top ten hold over 75%. V dropped 4 bases and J dropped 5; count of bases not matched to a gene: 4. Looked up from germline, CDR1 is PRHDT and CDR2 is FYEKMQ (reference sequence). The CDR3 consists of 14 residues. This sample stems from a study of STAT3 mutations in large granular lymphocyte leukemia. Study outcomes and limitations: Persisting codominant clonotypes may have hidden a small pathogenic clone. In T-cell large granular lymphocyte leukemia, about half of patients showed multiple immunodominant subclonotypes.

The sequencing sample was made of peripheral blood mononuclear cells. The chain links TRBV13 to TRBJ1-4, with 7 bases matching TRBD1. The source is a man in his 60s with T-cell large granular lymphocyte leukemia. Some clones in this sample may be carry-over from other donors' samples. This chain's CDR3 is CASSSRGENEKLFF. The CDR3, as DNA: TGTGCCAGCAGCTCCAGGGGGGAAAATGAAAAACTGTTTTTT.